The rows below give T cell receptor beta chains drawn from one sample of a study of cytotoxic CD8 clonotypes in ibrutinib-treated CLL. Data came from immunoSEQ multiplex PCR; TCRdb stores just in-frame clones and leaves some out. The sample shows 100,000 to 150,000 clones, 80% to 90% of them seen only once. Material: PBMCs, obtained after 24 months of ibrutinib treatment. These receptor sequences come from a human donor with chronic lymphocytic leukemia. Each CDR3 is given with its conserved first and last residue. Fields, in order: J gene, D gene, clone size, V gene, CDR3 DNA, CDR3 protein. D genes are given only for firm matches. The size field is filled for only some rows; it gives once, few, many or a size class.

>TRBJ1-2|NA|NA|TRBV20-1
TGCAGTGCTAGTTACGGGGGCGGGTACACCTTC
CSASYGGGYTF
>TRBJ2-7|NA|NA|TRBV7-2
TGTGCCAGCAGCTTAGCTTCCGGCAGGAACTACGAGCAGTACTTC
CASSLASGRNYEQYF
>TRBJ1-2|TRBD1|NA|TRBV28
TGTGCCAGCAGCTTGAGTCAGGGGGCAAACTATGGCTACACCTTC
CASSLSQGANYGYTF
>TRBJ1-5|NA|NA|TRBV30
TGTGCCTGGAGTGTGGGCAGGGTGGGTGGTCAGCCCCAGCATTTT
CAWSVGRVGGQPQHF
>TRBJ2-1|TRBD2|NA|TRBV6-6
TGTGCCAGCAGGGCTAACCCGAGACTAGCCCTAAATGAGCAGTTCTTC
CASRANPRLALNEQFF
>TRBJ1-1|NA|NA|TRBV19
TGTGCCAGTAAGGGCGGGGCATTAGTGAACACTGAAGCTTTCTTT
CASKGGALVNTEAFF
>TRBJ1-2|NA|NA|TRBV7-2
TGTGCCAGCAGCTTCGGGGGGTATGGCTACACCTTC
CASSFGGYGYTF
>TRBJ1-1|NA|NA|TRBV7-3
TGTGCCAGCAGCTTAACGATTCGCGCTTTCTTT
CASSLTIRAFF
>TRBJ2-3|NA|NA|TRBV27
TGTGCCAGCAGTTTAACTAGGGGGGGCCAACCCACAGATACGCAGTATTTT
CASSLTRGGQPTDTQYF
>TRBJ2-1|TRBD2|NA|TRBV10-2
TGCGCCAGCAGTGAGAACAGCGGGGGGGCGCAGTTCTTC
CASSENSGGAQFF
>TRBJ2-5|NA|NA|TRBV30
TGTGCCTGGAGTGTAGGGGGGGCCGAGAAGACCCAGTACTTC
CAWSVGGAEKTQYF
>TRBJ2-3|TRBD2|NA|TRBV18
TGTGCCAGCTCAGCGGGAGCGACAGATACGCAGTATTTT
CASSAGATDTQYF
>TRBJ2-1|TRBD2|NA|TRBV6-1
TGTGCCAGCGTCCCTAGCGGCCGTTTCGAGCAGTTCTTC
CASVPSGRFEQFF
>TRBJ2-7|TRBD2|NA|TRBV6-5
TGTGCCACCCAGGGACTAGCGGGATCCTACGAGCAGTACTTC
CATQGLAGSYEQYF
>TRBJ1-1|NA|NA|TRBV4-2
TGTGCCAGCAGCCCAACGGACAGACTCGAAGCTTTCTTT
CASSPTDRLEAFF
>TRBJ2-3|TRBD1|NA|TRBV7-9
TGTGCCAGCAGCGAGGACAGGTCTAACACAGATACGCAGTATTTT
CASSEDRSNTDTQYF
>TRBJ1-1|NA|NA|TRBV5-1
TGCGCCAGCAGCTTGGTTGGGGAACGGCAGAACACTGAAGCTTTCTTT
CASSLVGERQNTEAFF
>TRBJ2-2|NA|NA|TRBV18
TGTGCCAGCTCACCACGGGCAGGGACGAACACCGGGGAGCTGTTTTTT
CASSPRAGTNTGELFF
>TRBJ1-2|TRBD1|few|TRBV7-2
TGTGCCAGCAGCCCGCGGACAGGGGGCTTCTATGGCTACACCTTC
CASSPRTGGFYGYTF
>TRBJ2-1|NA|NA|TRBV9
TGTGCCAGCAGCCCCCGGGACGGTCCCTACAATGAGCAGTTCTTC
CASSPRDGPYNEQFF
>TRBJ2-7|NA|NA|TRBV18
TGTGCCAGCTCACCACCGAACAGCGAGCAGTACTTC
CASSPPNSEQYF
>TRBJ2-7|NA|NA|TRBV28
TGTGCCAGCAGTTTATGGGGGGGCTACCAGGAGCAGTACTTC
CASSLWGGYQEQYF
>TRBJ2-4|NA|once|TRBV4-1
TGCGCCAGCAGCCAAGCCCCCTTAGCCAAAAACATTCAGTACTTC
CASSQAPLAKNIQYF
>TRBJ2-7|NA|once|TRBV14
TGTGCCAGCAGCCAGGGTCTTAGCGACGAGCAGTACTTC
CASSQGLSDEQYF
>TRBJ2-6|NA|NA|TRBV5-1
TGCGCCAGCAGCTTGGCCACTCCTAGGACGTCTGGGGCCAACGTCCTGACTTTC
CASSLATPRTSGANVLTF
>TRBJ2-5|NA|NA|TRBV11-1
TGTGCCAGCAGCTTAGAGGGGTCGCGGGTAGAGACCCAGTACTTC
CASSLEGSRVETQYF
>TRBJ2-2|NA|NA|TRBV30
TGTGCCTGGAGTAGGGAGGCACGGACCGGGGAGCTGTTTTTT
CAWSREARTGELFF
>TRBJ1-3|NA|NA|TRBV6-1
TGTGCCAGCAGTGAATTGTATGGAAACACCATATATTTT
CASSELYGNTIYF